The source of this T cell receptor (beta chain) is a study of blood T cell repertoires in COVID-19. This clone was seen once. Repertoires were generated with immunoSEQ multiplex PCR, while TCRdb's copy carries only in-frame clones and drops some. The sample has about 90,000 clones; about 78% are singletons. The specimen sequenced was peripheral blood. The source of this sequence is an elderly woman with acute or convalescent COVID-19.

The CDR3 DNA sequence: TGCGCCAGCAGCCGAGGGACTAGGGAGACCCAGTACTTC. Its protein is CASSRGTRETQYF. This rearrangement joins TRBV5-1 to TRBJ2-5, with 8 nucleotides matching TRBD2. CDR1 and CDR2 (germline): SGHRS, YFSETQ. Trimming cost V 4 bases and J 5 bases; bases outside gene matches: 4. The CDR3 length is 13 residues.